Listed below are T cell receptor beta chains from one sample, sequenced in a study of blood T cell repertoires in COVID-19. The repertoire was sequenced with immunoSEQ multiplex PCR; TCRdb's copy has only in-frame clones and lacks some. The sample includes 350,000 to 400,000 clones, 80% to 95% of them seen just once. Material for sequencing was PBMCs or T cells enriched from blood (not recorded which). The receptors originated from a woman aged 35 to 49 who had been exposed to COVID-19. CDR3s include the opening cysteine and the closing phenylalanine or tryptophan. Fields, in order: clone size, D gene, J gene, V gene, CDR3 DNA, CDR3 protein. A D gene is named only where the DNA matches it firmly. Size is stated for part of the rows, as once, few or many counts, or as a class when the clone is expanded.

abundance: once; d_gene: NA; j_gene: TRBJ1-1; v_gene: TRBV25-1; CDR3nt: TGTGCCAGCAGCGCCACGGGGGGCACTGAAGCTTTCTTT; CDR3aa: CASSATGGTEAFF
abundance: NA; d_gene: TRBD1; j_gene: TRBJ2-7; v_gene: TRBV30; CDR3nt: TGTGCCTGGAGTGCTGGACAGGGTCCCTACGAGCAGTACTTC; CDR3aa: CAWSAGQGPYEQYF
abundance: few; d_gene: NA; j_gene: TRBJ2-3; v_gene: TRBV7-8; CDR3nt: TGTGCCAGCAGCCAACGCGACCCGGGATTGTCAGATACGCAGTATTTT; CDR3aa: CASSQRDPGLSDTQYF
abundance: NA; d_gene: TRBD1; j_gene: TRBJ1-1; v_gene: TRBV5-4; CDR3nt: TGTGCCAGCAGCCCCACAGGGGGCGTGCGTGAAGCTTTCTTT; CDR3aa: CASSPTGGVREAFF
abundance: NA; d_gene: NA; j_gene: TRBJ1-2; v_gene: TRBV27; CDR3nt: TGTGCCAGCAGTTTCCACGGACAAAACTATGGCTACACCTTC; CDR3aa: CASSFHGQNYGYTF
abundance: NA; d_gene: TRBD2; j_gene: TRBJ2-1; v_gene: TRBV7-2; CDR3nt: TGTGCCAGCAGCTTAACTGGGACTAGAATCTATGAGCAGTTCTTC; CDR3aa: CASSLTGTRIYEQFF
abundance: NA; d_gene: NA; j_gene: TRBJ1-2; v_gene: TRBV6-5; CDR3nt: TGTGCCAGCAGTTACTCGGGGGGGAGATATGGCTACACCTTC; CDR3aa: CASSYSGGRYGYTF
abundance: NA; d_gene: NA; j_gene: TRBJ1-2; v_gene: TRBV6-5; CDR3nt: TGTGCCAGCAGTTACTCGCGTACGGGGGGGGGCTATGGCTACACCTTC; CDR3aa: CASSYSRTGGGYGYTF
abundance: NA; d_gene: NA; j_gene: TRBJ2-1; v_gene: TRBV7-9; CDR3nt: TGTGCCAGCAGCCCGGGACGCCTGGAGGGCAATGAGCAGTTCTTC; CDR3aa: CASSPGRLEGNEQFF
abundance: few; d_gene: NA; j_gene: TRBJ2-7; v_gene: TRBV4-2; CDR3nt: TGTGCCAGCAGCCAAGAAACCCCCCCCGACAGGTCTCCCTCCTACGAGCAGTACTTC; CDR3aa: CASSQETPPDRSPSYEQYF
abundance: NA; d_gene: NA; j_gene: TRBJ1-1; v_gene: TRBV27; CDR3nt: TGTGCCAGCAGTTTAAGTTTTGGGCAGGGGTCGGCTTTCTTT; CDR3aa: CASSLSFGQGSAFF
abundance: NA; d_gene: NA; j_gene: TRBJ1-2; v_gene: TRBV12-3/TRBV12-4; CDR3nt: TGTGCCAGCAGTTTAACTACAGGGAGTGGCTACACCTTC; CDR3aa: CASSLTTGSGYTF
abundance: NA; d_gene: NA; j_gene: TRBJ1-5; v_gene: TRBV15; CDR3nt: TGTGCCACCAGCAGAGAACAGGGAAAGAGCAATCAGCCCCAGCATTTT; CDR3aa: CATSREQGKSNQPQHF
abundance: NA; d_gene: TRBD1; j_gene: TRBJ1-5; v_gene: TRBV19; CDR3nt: TGTGCCAGTAGAAAATCGACAGGGTGGGATAGCAATCAGCCCCAGCATTTT; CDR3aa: CASRKSTGWDSNQPQHF
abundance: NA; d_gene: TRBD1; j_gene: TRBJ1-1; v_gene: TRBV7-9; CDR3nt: TGTGCCAGCAGCCAGGACAGGGGAGGCACTGAAGCTTTCTTT; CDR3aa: CASSQDRGGTEAFF
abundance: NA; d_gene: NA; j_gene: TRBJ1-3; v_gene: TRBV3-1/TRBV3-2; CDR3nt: TGTGCCAGCAGCCAAAACAGCCGCTCTGGAAACACCATATATTTT; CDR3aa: CASSQNSRSGNTIYF
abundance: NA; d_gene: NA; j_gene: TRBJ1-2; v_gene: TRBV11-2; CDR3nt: TGTGCCAGCAGCTTAGATTATAGCCTCCAAGGAGACCGTGGCTACACCTTC; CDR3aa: CASSLDYSLQGDRGYTF
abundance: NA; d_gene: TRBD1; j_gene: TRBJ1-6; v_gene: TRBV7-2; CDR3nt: TGTGCCAGCAGCTTAGGGGACAGAAATAATTCACCCCTCCACTTT; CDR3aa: CASSLGDRNNSPLHF
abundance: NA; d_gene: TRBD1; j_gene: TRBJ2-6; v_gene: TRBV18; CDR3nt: TGTGCCAGCTCACCAAGGGTAGGGGGCAGCTCTGGGGCCAACGTCCTGACTTTC; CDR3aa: CASSPRVGGSSGANVLTF
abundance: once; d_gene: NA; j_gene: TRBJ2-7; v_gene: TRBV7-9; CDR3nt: TGTGCCAGCAGCTTAGGCAGGGGAAGCCTCTCCTACGAGCAGTACTTC; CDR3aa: CASSLGRGSLSYEQYF
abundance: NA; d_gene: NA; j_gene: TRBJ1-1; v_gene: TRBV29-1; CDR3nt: TGCAGCGTCGTTACAGGGCCCCTGGGGAGCACTGAAGCTTTCTTT; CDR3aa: CSVVTGPLGSTEAFF